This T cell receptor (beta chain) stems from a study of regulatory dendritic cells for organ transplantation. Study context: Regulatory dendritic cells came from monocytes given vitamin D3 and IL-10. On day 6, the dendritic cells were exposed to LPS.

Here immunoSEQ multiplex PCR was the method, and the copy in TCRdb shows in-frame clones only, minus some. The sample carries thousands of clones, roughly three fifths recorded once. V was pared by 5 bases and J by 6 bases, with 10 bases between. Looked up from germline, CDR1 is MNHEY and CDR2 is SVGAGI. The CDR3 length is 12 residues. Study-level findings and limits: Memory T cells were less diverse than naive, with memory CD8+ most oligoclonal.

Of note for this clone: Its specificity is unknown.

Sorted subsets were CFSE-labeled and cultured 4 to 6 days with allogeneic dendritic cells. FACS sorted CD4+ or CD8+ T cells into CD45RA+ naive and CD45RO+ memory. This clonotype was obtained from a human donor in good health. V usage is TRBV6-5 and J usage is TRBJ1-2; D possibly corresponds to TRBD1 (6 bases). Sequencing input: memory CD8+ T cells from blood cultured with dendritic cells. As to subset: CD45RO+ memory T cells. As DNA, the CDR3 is TGTGCCAGCAGTACAGGGACGGATGGCTACACCTTC. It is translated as CASSTGTDGYTF.